This TCR beta chain appears in the sequencing data of a study of T cell changes during pregnancy in multiple sclerosis. This clone showed up just a few times. The same CDR3 is also encoded by other DNA sequences in this sample. The table came from immunoSEQ multiplex PCR; TCRdb's copy has only in-frame clones and leaves some out. The table has around 67,000 clones, roughly 88% seen once. This clonotype was sampled from a female donor in good health, enrolled as a control in a pregnancy study. Source: peripheral blood, taken after pregnancy.

The CDR3 DNA follows: TGTGCCAGCAGCTCCGCCTACGAGCAGTACTTC. It codes for CASSSAYEQYF. V gene TRBV7-2 combines with J gene TRBJ2-7; the D is unclear. The CDR3 is made up of 11 amino acids. Per the germline V gene, CDR1 is SGHTA and CDR2 is FQGNSA. Trimming stripped 4 bases from V and 2 bases from J, with 3 bases between.